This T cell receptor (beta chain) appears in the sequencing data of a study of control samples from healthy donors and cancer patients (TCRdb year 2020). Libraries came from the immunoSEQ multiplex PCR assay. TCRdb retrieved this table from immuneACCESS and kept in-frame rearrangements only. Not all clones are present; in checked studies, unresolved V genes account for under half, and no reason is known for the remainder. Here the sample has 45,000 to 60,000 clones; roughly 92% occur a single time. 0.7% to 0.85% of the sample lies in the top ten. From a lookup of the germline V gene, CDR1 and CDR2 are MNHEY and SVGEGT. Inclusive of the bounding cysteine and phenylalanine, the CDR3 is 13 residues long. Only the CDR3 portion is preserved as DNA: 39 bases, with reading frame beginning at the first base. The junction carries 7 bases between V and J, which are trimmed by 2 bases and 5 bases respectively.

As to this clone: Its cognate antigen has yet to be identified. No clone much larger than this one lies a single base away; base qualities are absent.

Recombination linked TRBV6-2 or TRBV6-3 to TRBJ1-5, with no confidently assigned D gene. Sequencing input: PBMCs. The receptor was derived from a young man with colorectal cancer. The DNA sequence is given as TGTGCCAGCAGTTACGGGCACCATCAGCCCCAGCATTTT. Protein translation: CASSYGHHQPQHF.